This TCR beta chain was sequenced in a study of blood T cell repertoires in COVID-19. This CDR3 region has 17 residues. Trimming took off 3 bases at V and 0 bases at J, with 13 bases between the two ends. CDR1 and CDR2 (germline): SGDLS, YYNGEE. The repertoire was sequenced with immunoSEQ multiplex PCR; TCRdb's copy has only in-frame clones and lacks some. This table has around 230,000 clones, about nine tenths appearing once. This chain joins TRBV9 and TRBJ1-6; no firm D call. The sequenced sample was peripheral blood. The origin of this receptor is a man aged 40-49 years with acute or convalescent COVID-19. For the CDR3, the DNA is TGTGCCAGCAGCGGTGAGGTCTTAAGCTCCTATAATTCACCCCTCCACTTT. Amino acids: CASSGEVLSSYNSPLHF.